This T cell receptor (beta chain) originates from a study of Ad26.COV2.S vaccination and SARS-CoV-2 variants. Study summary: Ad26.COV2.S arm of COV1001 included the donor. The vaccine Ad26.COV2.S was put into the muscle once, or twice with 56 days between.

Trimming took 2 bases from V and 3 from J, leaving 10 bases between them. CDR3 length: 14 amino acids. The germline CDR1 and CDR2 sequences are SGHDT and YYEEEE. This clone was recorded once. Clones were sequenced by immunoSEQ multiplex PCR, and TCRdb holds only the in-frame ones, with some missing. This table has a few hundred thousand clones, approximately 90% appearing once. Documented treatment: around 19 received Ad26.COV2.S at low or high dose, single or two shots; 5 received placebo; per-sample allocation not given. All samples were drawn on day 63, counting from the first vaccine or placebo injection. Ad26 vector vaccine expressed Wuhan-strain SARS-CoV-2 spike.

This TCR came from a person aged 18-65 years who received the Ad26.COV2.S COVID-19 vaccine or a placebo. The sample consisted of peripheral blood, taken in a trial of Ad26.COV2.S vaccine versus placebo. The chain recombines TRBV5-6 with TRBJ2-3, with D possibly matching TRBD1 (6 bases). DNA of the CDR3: TGTGCCAGCAGCTTTCTCGGGACAACAGATACGCAGTATTTT. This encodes CASSFLGTTDTQYF.